Sequencing of this TCR beta chain was carried out in a study of cytomegalovirus exposure and HLA in healthy donors. Both 60 Vbeta primers and 13 Jbeta primers went into the PCR. The protocol was immunoSEQ multiplex PCR, while the TCRdb copy is restricted to in-frame clones and leaves out a portion. The data show around 50,000 clones, around 80% seen once. In this sample, this clone turned up a few times. Its antigen is unidentified. Trimming shortened V by 0 bases and J by 6 bases, and 8 bases separated the two germline ends. CDR1 and CDR2 from the germline V gene are MGHRA and YSYEKL. The CDR3 has 13 residues. Findings and caveats of the study: Excluded were some V segments that proved indistinguishable, including TRBV6-2 and TRBV6-3.

The specimen was PBMCs. V and J are TRBV4-1 and TRBJ1-2; unclear D gene. The clonotype comes from a man aged 25-45 years in good health and CMV-seropositive. DNA for the CDR3: TGCGCCAGCAGCCAAGATCCCGGGAATGGCTACACCTTC. It specifies CASSQDPGNGYTF.